Sequencing of this T cell receptor (beta chain) was carried out in a study of T cells in Graves' hyperthyroidism and ophthalmopathy. Study information: Peripheral blood was acquired at first diagnosis, ahead of any therapy whatsoever.

Used for diagnoses were clinical symptoms, serum thyroxine and TRAb, thyroid ultrasound and orbital computed tomography. The CDR3 length is 13 residues. Unmatched junction bases numbered 6, after V lost 8 bases and J lost 6 bases. Germline CDR1 LNHNV, CDR2 YYDKDF (reference sequence). Study outcomes and limitations: Ophthalmopathy was model-predicted a median approximately 6.9 months pre-onset. Stable hyperthyroidism and ophthalmopathy were separated using 13 V-J signatures.

The table lists this clonotype with many counts. Its antigen remains unknown. Amplified TCR beta CDR3 regions came from RNA transcripts. First-round RT-PCR of the TCR CDR3 relied on the HTBI primer set. One entry per CDR3 protein, called by TCRdb with MiXCR from the multiplex PCR reads. The sample carries around 570,000 distinct CDR3 sequences, 15% to 20% recorded once. The clonotype was recovered from a man aged 35 to 55 with Graves' ophthalmopathy. Sequencing was done on a sample of blood. V usage is TRBV15 and J usage is TRBJ2-1, with TRBD2 matching over 8 bases. The CDR3 loop reads CATLGTRSNEQFF. CDR3 nucleotide sequence: TGTGCCACCCTCGGGACTAGAAGCAATGAGCAGTTCTTC. Full variable domain (outside the CDR3, taken from reference TRBV15 and TRBJ2-1): DAMVIQNPRYQVTQFGKPVTLSCSQTLNHNVMYWYQQKSSQAPKLLFHYYDKDFNNEADTPDNFQSRRPNTSFCFLDIRSPGLGDTAMYLCATLGTRSNEQFFGPGTRLTVL.